This T cell receptor beta chain was sequenced in a study of low-dose radiotherapy and immunotherapy resistance in tumors (dated by TCRdb to the early 2020s). About the full investigation: Cohort 1 received 0.5 Gy per fraction every 2 weeks, with a prescribed total PTV dose of 6.5 Gy. Patients in Cohort 2 were given 1 Gy per fraction every two weeks, for a total of 13 Gy across 26 weeks. Nivolumab was administered intravenously as a 240 mg flat dose every two weeks, and ipilimumab was administered intravenously at 1 mg/kg every six weeks. Every two weeks, patients got intravenous cyclophosphamide at 200 mg/m2, given one day ahead of each radiation and immunotherapy administration. Starting on cycle 1 day 1, patients took 300 mg of aspirin by mouth once a day for four cycles. No randomization into treatment groups was done for the people taking part in the trial. Eight patients were included in the translational analysis: three from the first dose cohort and the first five from the second dose cohort.

The data were produced on an Illumina HiSeq 2500. To make first-strand cDNA, Superscript III was used along with a set of TRAV- and TRBV-specific primers so that both the TCRalpha and TCRbeta chains were covered. An approximately 20-cycle PCR with Phusion amplified the TCRs, pairing a constant-region primer with the adapter that was attached to the V primers. The isolated mRNA was amplified using the MessageAmp II aRNA Amplification Kit, with in vitro transcription performed for approximately 16 hours at 37 degrees C. The Dynabeads mRNA DIRECT Purification Kit was used to isolate the mRNA for TCR sequencing. A second roughly 25-cycle Phusion PCR added indexed Illumina adapters, and products were purified with AMPure XP beads. Per the authors' processing: Using custom Perl scripts, TCR sequences encoding the same protein were pooled, out-of-frame sequences were removed, and the abundance of each clonotype was computed. Any TCR sequence supported by only a single read was excluded from analysis. Among the metrics used to describe the repertoires were Shannon entropy, Gini index, clonality, richness, and the frequency of TCRs shared between repertoires. The public reads were reanalyzed by TCRdb: fastp trimming at Q25, MiXCR alignment, in-frame beta chains only. Every distinct CDR3 protein forms one entry, paired with its most common genes and DNA. The V and J calls reflect TCRdb's pipeline rather than the authors' work. The sample includes tens of thousands of distinct CDR3 sequences, with roughly 24% observed a single time. Under 6.5% of the sample is in the top ten clones.

The intended sense of this specimen's time point label: before trial treatment. Donors were enrolled in RACIN, a single-arm phase I dose-escalation trial in which nivolumab, ipilimumab, aspirin, low-dose cyclophosphamide and low-dose radiotherapy were combined. Patients were eligible if they had advanced solid tumors that were TIL-negative. This clonotype occurred many times. It lacks a known antigen. No much larger clone is present one base from it, and per-base qualities are unavailable. Looking up the germline V gene yields CDR1 SGHTA and CDR2 FQGNSA. Trimming accounts for 1 base at V and 0 bases at J, while the number of junction bases matched to no gene is 4. The CDR3, from cysteine to phenylalanine, totals 16 residues. Only CDR3 DNA remains: 48 bases, in frame from the first base.

This sample comprised PBMCs, obtained before treatment. The receptor was derived from a male donor with prostate cancer. Recombination joined TRBV7-2 with TRBJ2-5, with 8 central nucleotides matching TRBD2. The DNA sequence is as follows: TGTGCCAGCAGCTTAGATAGACTAGCGTACCAAGAGACCCAGTACTTC. Its coded protein is CASSLDRLAYQETQYF.